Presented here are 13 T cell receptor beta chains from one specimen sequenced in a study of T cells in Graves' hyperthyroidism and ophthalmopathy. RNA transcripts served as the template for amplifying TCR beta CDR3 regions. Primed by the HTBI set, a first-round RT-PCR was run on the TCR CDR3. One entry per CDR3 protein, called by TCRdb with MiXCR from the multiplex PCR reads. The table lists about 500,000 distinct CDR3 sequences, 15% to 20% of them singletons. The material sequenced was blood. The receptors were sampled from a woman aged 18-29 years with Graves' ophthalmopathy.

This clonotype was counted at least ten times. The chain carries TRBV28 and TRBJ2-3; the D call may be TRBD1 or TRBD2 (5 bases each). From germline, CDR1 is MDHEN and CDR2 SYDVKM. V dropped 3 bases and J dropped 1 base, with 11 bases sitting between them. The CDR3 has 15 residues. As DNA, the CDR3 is TGTGCCAGCAGTTTTGGGGACGGAGGCACAGATACGCAGTATTTT. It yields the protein CASSFGDGGTDTQYF.

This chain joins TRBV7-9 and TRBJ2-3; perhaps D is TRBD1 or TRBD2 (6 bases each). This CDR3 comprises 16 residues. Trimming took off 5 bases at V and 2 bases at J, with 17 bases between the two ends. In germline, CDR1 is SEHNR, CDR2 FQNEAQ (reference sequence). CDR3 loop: CASSQGRGRDTDTQYF. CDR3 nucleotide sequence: TGTGCCAGCAGCCAAGGTCGGGGGCGGGACACAGATACGCAGTATTTT.

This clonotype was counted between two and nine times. CDR3 DNA: TGCAGTGCTAGAGCGGGGCCAACAACTAATGAAAAACTGTTTTTT. Amino acids: CSARAGPTTNEKLFF. V gene TRBV20-1 combines with J gene TRBJ1-4, with D maybe TRBD1 (5 bases). Deletions cut 1 base from V and 0 bases from J, with 9 bases between. CDR1 is DFQATT, CDR2 SNEGSKA, per germline (reference sequence). This CDR3 has 15 amino acids.

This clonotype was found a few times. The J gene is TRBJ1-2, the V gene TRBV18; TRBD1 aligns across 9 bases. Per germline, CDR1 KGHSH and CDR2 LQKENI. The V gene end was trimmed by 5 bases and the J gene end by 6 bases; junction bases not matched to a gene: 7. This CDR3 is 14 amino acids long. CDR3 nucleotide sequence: TGTGCCAGCTCAACAACAGGGGGCGTTGATGGCTACACCTTC. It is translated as CASSTTGGVDGYTF.

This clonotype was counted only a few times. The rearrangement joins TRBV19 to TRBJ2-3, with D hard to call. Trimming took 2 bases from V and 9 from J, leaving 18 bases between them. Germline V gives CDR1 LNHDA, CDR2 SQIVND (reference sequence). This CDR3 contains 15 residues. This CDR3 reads CASSIRPRMASTQYF. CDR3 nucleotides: TGTGCCAGTAGTATAAGGCCCCGGATGGCTTCCACGCAGTATTTT.

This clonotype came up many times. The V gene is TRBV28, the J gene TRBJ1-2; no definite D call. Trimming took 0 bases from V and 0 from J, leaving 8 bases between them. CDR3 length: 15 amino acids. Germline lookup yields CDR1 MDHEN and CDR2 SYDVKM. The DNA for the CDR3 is TGTGCCAGCAGTTTATGGCCTTCTTCTAACTATGGCTACACCTTC. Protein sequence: CASSLWPSSNYGYTF.

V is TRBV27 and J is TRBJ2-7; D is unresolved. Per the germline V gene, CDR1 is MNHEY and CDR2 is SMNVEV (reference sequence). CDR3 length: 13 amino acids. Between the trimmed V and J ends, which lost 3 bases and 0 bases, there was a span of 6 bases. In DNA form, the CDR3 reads TGTGCCAGCAGTTTGAAACCCTCCTACGAGCAGTACTTC. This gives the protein CASSLKPSYEQYF.

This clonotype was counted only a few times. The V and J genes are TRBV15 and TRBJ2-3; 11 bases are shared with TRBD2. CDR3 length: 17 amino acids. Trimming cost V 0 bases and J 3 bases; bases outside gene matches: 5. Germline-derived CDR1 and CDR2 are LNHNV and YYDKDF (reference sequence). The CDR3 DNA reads TGTGCCACCAGCAGAGACCTAGCGGGAGGAGGGACAGATACGCAGTATTTT. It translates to CATSRDLAGGGTDTQYF.

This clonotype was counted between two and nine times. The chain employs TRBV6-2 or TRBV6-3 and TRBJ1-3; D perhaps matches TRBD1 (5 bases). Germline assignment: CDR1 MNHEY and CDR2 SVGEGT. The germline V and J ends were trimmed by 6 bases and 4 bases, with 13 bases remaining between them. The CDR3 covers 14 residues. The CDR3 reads CASRQGHGGNTIYF. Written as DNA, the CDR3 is TGTGCCAGCAGGCAAGGACATGGAGGAAACACCATATATTTT.

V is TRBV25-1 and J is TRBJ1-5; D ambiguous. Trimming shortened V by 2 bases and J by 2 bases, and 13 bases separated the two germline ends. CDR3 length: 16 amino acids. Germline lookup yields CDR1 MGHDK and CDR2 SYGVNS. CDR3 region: CASSEGTALRNQPQHF. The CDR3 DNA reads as TGTGCCAGCAGTGAAGGTACGGCTCTGCGCAATCAGCCCCAGCATTTT.

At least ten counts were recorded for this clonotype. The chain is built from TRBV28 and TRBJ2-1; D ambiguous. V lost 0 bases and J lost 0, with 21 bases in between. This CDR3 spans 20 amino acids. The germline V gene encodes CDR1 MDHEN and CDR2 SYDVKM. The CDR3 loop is CASSLWSLRQTHYSYNEQFF. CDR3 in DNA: TGTGCCAGCAGTTTATGGTCGTTACGGCAGACTCACTACTCCTACAATGAGCAGTTCTTC.

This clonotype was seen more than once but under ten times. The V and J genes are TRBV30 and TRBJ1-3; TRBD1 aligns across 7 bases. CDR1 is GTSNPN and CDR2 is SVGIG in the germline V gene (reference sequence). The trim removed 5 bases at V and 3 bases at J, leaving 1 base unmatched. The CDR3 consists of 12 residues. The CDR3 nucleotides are TGTGCCTGGGACAGGGTTGGAAACACCATATATTTT. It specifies CAWDRVGNTIYF.

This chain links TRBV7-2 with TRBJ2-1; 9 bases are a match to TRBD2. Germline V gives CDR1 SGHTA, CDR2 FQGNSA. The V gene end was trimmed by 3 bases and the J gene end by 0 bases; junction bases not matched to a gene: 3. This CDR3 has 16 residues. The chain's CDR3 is CASSFILAGSYNEQFF. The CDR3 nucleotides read TGTGCCAGCAGCTTCATACTAGCGGGCTCCTACAATGAGCAGTTCTTC.